This entry describes one T cell receptor (beta chain). This entry is derived from a study of shared T cell receptors in the human thymus. Libraries were prepared by immunoSEQ multiplex PCR; TCRdb keeps only in-frame clonotypes and omits some of them. The sample lists about 380,000 clones, around 93% occurring once. The V gene's germline CDR1 is SGHAT and CDR2 FQNNGV. CDR3 length: 16 residues. V gave up 1 base and J gave up 8 bases; unmatched junction bases: 9. J is TRBJ1-4 and V is TRBV11-2; TRBD1 agrees at 8 bases. What was sequenced was thymocytes. The origin of this receptor is a human donor. This CDR3 reads CASSLARTGKKEKLFF. For the CDR3, the DNA is TGTGCCAGCAGCTTAGCCCGGACAGGGAAGAAAGAAAAACTGTTTTTT.